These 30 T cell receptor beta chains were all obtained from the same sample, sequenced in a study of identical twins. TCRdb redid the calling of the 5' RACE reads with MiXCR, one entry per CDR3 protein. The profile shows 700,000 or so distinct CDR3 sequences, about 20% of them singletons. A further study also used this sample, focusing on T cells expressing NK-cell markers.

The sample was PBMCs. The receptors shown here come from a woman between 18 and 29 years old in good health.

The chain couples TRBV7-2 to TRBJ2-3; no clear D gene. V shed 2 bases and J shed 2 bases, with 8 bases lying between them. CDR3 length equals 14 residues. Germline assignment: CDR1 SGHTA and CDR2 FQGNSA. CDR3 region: CASSLSGFTDTQYF. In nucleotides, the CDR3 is TGTGCCAGCAGCTTATCGGGTTTCACAGATACGCAGTATTTT.

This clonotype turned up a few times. The CDR3 here is CASSLAASGGYEQYF. The CDR3 nucleotides are TGTGCCAGCAGCTTAGCTGCCAGCGGGGGATACGAGCAGTACTTC. The chain is built from TRBV7-2 and TRBJ2-7, with 8 bases fitting TRBD2. The V gene's germline CDR1 is SGHTA and CDR2 FQGNSA. The J segment lost 4 bases and the V segment lost 0 bases, leaving 5 bases of the junction unmatched. This CDR3 comprises 15 residues. Based on the CDR3 plus reference TRBV7-2 and TRBJ2-7, the full variable domain is GAGVSQSPSNKVTEKGKDVELRCDPISGHTALYWYRQSLGQGLEFLIYFQGNSAPDKSGLPSDRFSAERTGGSVSTLTIQRTQQEDSAVYLCASSLAASGGYEQYFGPGTRLTVT.

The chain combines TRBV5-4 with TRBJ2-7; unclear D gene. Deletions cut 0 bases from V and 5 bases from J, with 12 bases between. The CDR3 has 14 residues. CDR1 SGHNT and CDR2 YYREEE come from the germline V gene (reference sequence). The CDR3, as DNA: TGTGCCAGCAGCTTGGATAGGGAAATTAACGAGCAGTACTTC. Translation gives CASSLDREINEQYF.

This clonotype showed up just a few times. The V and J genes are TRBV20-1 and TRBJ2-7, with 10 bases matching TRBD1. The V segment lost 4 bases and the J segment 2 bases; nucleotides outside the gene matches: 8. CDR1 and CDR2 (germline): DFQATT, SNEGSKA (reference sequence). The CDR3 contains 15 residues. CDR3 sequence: CSATPGTGDTYEQYF. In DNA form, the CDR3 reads TGCAGTGCTACTCCCGGGACAGGGGACACCTACGAGCAGTACTTC.

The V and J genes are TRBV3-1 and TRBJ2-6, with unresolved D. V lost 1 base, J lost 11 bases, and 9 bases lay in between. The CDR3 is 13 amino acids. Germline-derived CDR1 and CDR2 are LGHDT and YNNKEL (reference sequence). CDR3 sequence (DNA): TGTGCCAGCAGCCAAGGACCCGGTGACGTCCTGACTTTC. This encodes CASSQGPGDVLTF.

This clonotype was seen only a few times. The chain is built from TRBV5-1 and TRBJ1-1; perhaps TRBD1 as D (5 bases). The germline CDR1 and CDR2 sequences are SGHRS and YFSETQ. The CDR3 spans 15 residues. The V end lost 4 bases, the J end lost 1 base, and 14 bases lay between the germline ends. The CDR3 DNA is TGCGCCAGCAGCCGGGGCGCGACAGAGAACACTGAAGCTTTCTTT. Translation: CASSRGATENTEAFF.

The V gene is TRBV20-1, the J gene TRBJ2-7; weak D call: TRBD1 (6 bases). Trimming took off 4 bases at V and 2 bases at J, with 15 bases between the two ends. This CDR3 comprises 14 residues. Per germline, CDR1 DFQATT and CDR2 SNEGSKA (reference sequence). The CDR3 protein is CSAKDRLPTYEQYF. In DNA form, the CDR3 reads TGCAGTGCTAAAGACAGGTTGCCGACCTACGAGCAGTACTTC.

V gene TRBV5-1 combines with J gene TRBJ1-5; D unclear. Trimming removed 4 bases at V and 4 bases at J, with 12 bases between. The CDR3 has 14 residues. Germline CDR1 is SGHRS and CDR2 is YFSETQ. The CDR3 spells CASSRRALNQPQHF. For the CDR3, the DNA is TGCGCCAGCAGCCGTCGGGCCCTAAATCAGCCCCAGCATTTT. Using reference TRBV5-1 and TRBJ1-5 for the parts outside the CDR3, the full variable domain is KAGVTQTPRYLIKTRGQQVTLSCSPISGHRSVSWYQQTPGQGLQFLFEYFSETQRNKGNFPGRFSGRQFSNSRSEMNVSTLELGDSALYLCASSRRALNQPQHFGDGTRLSIL.

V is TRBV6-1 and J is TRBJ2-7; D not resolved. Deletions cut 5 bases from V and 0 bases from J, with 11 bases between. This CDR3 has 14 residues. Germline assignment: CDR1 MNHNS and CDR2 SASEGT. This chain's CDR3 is CASSRSRTSYEQYF. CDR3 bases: TGTGCCAGCAGTAGGAGTCGGACCTCCTACGAGCAGTACTTC.

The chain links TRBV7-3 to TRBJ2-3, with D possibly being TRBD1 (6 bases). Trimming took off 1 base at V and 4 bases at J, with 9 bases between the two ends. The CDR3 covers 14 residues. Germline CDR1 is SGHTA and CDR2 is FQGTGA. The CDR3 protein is CASSLRGPSDTQYF. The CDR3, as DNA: TGTGCCAGCAGCTTAAGGGGGCCGTCAGATACGCAGTATTTT.

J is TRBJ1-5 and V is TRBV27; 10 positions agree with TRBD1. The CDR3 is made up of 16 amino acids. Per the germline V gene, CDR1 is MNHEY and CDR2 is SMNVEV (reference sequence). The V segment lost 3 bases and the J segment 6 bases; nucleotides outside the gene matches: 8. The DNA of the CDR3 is TGTGCCAGCAGTTTGTCGGGACAGGGGTCCCCTCAGCCCCAGCATTTT. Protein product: CASSLSGQGSPQPQHF.

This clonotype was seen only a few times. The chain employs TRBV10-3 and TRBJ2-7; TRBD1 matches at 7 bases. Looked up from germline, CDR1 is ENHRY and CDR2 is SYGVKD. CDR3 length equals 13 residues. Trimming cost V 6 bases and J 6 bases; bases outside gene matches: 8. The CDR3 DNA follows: TGTGCCATCAGGAAACAGGGGTTTGTCGAGCAGTACTTC. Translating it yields CAIRKQGFVEQYF.

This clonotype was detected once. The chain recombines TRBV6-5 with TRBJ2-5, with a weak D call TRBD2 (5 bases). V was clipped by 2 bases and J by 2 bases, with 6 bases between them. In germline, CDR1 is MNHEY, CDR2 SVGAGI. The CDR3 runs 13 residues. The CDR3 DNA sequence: TGTGCCAGCAGTTACCAGCGGCAAGAGACCCAGTACTTC. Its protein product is CASSYQRQETQYF.

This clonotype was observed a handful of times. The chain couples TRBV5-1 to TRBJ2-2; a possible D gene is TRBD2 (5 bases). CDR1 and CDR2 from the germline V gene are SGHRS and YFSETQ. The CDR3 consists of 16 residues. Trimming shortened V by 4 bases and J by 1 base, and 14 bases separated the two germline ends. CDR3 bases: TGCGCCAGCAGCCTACACCCACGGGGGAACACCGGGGAGCTGTTTTTT. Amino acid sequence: CASSLHPRGNTGELFF.

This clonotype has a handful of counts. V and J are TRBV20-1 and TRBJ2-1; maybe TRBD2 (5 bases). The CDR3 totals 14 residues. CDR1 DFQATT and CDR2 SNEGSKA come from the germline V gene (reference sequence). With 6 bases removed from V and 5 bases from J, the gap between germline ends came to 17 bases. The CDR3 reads CSATRVGGHNEQFF. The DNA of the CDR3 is TGCAGTGCAACTCGGGTCGGCGGGCACAATGAGCAGTTCTTC.

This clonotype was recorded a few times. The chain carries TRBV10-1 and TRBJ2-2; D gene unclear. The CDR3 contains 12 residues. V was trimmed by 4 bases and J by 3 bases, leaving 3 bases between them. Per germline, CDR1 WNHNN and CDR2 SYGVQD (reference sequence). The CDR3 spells CASSVDTGELFF. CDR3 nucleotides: TGCGCCAGCAGTGTGGACACCGGGGAGCTGTTTTTT.

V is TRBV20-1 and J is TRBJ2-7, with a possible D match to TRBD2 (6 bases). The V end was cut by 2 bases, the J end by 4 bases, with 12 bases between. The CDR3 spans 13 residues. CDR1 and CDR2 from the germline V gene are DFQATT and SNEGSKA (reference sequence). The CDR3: CSARYGGNYEQYF. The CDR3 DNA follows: TGCAGTGCTAGATACGGGGGTAATTACGAGCAGTACTTC.

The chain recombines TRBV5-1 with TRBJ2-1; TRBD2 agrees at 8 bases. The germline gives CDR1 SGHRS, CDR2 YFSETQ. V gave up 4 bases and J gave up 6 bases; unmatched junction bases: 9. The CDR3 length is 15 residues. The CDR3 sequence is CASSTQGSGSNEQFF. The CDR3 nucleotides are TGCGCCAGCAGCACCCAGGGGAGCGGGAGCAATGAGCAGTTCTTC.

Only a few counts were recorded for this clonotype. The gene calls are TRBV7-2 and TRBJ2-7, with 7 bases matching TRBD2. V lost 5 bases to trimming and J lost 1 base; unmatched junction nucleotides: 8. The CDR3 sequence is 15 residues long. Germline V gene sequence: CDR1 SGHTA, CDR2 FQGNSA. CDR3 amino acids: CASSVQTSQSYEQYF. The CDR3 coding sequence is TGTGCCAGCAGCGTGCAGACTAGCCAGTCCTACGAGCAGTACTTC.

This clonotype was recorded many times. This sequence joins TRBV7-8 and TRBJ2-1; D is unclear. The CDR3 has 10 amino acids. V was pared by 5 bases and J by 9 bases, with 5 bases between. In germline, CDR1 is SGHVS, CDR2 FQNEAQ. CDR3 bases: TGTGCCAGCAGCGATGGTGAGCAGTTCTTC. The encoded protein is CASSDGEQFF.

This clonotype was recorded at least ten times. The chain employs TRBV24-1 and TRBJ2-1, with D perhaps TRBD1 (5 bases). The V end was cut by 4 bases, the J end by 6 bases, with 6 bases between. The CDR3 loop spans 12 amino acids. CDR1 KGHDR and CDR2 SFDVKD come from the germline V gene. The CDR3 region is CATSDRVNEQFF. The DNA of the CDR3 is TGTGCCACCAGTGACAGGGTCAATGAGCAGTTCTTC.

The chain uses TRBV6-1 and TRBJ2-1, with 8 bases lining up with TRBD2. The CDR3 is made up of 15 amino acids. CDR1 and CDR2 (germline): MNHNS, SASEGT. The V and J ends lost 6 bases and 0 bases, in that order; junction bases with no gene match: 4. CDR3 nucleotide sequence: TGTGCCAGCAGAGTTAGCGGGACCTCCTACAATGAGCAGTTCTTC. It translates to CASRVSGTSYNEQFF.

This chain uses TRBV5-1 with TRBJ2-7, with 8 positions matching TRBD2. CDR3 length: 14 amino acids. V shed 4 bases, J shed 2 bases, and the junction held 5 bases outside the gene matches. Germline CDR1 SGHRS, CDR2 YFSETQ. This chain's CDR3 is CASSHTSGTYEQYF. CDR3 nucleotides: TGCGCCAGCAGCCATACTAGCGGTACCTACGAGCAGTACTTC.

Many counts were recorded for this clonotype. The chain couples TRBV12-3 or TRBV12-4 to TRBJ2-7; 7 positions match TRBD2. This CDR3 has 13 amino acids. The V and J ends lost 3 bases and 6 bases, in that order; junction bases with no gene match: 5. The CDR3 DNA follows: TGTGCCAGCAGTTTCGGGACTATCCTCGAGCAGTACTTC. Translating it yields CASSFGTILEQYF.

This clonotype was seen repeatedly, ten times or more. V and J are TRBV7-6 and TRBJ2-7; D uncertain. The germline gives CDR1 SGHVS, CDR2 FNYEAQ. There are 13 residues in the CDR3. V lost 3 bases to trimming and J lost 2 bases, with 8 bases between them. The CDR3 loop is CASSLGIAYEQYF. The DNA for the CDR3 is TGTGCCAGCAGCTTGGGGATCGCCTACGAGCAGTACTTC.

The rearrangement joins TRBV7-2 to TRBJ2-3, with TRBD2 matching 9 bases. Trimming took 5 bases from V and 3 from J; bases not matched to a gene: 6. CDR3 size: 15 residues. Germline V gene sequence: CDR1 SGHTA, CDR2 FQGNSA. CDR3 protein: CASSRVAGATDTQYF. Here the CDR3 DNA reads TGTGCCAGCAGCCGGGTAGCGGGGGCTACAGATACGCAGTATTTT.

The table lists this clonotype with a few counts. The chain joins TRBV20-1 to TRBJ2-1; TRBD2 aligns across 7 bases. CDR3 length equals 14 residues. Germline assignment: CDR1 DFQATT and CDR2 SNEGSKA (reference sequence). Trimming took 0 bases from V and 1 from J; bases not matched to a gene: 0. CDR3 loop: CSAREAGSYNEQFF. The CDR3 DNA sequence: TGCAGTGCTAGAGAAGCGGGATCCTACAATGAGCAGTTCTTC.

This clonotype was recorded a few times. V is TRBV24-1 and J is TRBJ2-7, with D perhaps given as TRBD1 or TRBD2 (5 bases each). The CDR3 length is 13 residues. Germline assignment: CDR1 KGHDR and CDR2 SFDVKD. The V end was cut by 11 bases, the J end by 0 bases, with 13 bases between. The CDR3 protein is CAIGADFSYEQYF. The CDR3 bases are TGTGCCATCGGGGCGGACTTCTCCTACGAGCAGTACTTC.

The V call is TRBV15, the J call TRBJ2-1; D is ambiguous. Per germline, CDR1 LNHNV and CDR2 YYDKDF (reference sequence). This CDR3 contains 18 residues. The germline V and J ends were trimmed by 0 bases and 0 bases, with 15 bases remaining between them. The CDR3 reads CATSRDIGTLSSYNEQFF. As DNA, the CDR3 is TGTGCCACCAGCAGAGATATTGGTACTTTAAGCTCCTACAATGAGCAGTTCTTC.

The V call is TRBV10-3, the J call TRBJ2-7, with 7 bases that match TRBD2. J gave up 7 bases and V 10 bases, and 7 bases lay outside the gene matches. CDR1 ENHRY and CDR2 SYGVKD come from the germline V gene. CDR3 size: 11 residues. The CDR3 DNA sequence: TGTGCCACGAAACTAGCGCAAGAGCAGTACTTC. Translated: CATKLAQEQYF.